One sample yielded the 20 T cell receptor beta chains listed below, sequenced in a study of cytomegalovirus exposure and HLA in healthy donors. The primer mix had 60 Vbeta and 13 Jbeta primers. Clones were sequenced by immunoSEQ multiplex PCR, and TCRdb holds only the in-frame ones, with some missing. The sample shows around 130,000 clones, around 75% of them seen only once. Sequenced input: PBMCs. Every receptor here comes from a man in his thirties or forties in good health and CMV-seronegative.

CDR3 DNA: TGTGCCAGCAGTTACACGTCAGGCGATGAAAAACTGTTTTTT. This encodes CASSYTSGDEKLFF. The chain carries TRBV6-5 and TRBJ1-4; D gene uncertain. The CDR3 is 14 residues long. Germline V CDR1 and CDR2: MNHEY, SVGAGI. The ends were cut back, 2 bases at V and 6 bases at J, with 10 bases in the middle.

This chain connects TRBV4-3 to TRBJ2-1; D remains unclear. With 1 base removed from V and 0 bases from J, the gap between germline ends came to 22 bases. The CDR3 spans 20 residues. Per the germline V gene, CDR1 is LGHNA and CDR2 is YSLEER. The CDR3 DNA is TGCGCCAGCAGCCAAGGCAGGCAGATTAAACCTTTGAGCTCCTACAATGAGCAGTTCTTC. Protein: CASSQGRQIKPLSSYNEQFF.

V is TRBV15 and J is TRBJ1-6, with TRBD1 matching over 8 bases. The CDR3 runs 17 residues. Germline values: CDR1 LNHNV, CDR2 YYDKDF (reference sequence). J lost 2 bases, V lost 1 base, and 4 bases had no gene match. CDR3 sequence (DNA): TGTGCCACCAGCAGAGCCGAGACAGGGGCCTATAATTCACCCCTCCACTTT. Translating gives CATSRAETGAYNSPLHF.

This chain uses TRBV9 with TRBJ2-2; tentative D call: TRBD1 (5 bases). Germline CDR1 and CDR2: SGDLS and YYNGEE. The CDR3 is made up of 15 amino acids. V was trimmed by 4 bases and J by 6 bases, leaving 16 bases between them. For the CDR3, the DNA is TGTGCCAGCAGCTCCGTACCGTCAGGGTCCGGGGAGCTGTTTTTT. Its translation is CASSSVPSGSGELFF.

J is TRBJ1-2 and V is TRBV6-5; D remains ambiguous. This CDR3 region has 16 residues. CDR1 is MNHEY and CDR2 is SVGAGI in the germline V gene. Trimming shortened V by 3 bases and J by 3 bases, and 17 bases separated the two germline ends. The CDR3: CASSYSLIRGHYGYTF. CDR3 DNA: TGTGCCAGCAGTTATTCCCTTATACGGGGTCACTATGGCTACACCTTC.

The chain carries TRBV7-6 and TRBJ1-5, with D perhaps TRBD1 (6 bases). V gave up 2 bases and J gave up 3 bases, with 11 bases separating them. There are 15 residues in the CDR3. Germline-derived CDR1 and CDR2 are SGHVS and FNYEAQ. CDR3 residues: CASSLLGAFNQPQHF. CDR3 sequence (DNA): TGTGCCAGCAGCTTACTGGGGGCATTCAATCAGCCCCAGCATTTT.

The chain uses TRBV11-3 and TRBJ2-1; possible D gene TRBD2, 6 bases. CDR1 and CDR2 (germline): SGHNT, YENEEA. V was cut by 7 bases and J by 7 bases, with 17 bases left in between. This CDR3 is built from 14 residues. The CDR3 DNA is TGTGCCAGCACTAATCGGGCGGGGCCGAATGAGCAGTTCTTC. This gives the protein CASTNRAGPNEQFF.

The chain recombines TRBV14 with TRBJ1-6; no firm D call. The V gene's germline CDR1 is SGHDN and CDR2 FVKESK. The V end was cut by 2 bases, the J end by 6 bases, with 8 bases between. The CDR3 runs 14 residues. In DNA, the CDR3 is TGTGCCAGCAGCCAAAGCGGCTCTAATTCACCCCTCCACTTT. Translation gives CASSQSGSNSPLHF.

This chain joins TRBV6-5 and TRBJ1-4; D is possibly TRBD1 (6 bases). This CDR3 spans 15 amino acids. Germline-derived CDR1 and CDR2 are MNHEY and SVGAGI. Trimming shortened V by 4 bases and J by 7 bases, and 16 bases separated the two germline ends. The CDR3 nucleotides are TGTGCCAGCAGTTCGCTTGGGGGCGCTGGTGAAAAACTGTTTTTT. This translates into CASSSLGGAGEKLFF.

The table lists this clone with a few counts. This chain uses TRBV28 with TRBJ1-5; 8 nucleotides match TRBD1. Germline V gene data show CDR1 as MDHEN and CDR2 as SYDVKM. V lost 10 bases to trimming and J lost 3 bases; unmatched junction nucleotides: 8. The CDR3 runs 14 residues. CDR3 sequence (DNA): TGTGCCACGCGGACAGGGATGGTCAATCAGCCCCAGCATTTT. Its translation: CATRTGMVNQPQHF.

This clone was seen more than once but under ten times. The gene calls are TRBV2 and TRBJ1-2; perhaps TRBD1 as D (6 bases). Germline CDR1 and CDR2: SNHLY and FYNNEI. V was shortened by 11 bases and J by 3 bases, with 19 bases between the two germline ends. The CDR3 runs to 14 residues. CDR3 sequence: CAAPWGNRDYGYTF. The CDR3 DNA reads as TGTGCCGCTCCCTGGGGAAACAGGGACTATGGCTACACCTTC.

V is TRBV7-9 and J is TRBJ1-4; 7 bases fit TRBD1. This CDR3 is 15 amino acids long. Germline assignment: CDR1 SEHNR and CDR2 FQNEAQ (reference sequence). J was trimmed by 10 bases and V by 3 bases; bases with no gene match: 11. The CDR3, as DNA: TGTGCCAGCAGCTTTTCTTTCGACAGGGTAGGAAAACTGTTTTTT. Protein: CASSFSFDRVGKLFF.

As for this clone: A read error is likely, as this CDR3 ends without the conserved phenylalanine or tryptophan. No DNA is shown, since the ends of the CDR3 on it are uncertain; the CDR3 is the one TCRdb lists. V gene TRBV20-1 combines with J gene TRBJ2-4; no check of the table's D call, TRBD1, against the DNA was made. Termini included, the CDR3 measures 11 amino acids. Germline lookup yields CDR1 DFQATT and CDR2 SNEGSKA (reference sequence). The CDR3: CSARAGTVFGY.

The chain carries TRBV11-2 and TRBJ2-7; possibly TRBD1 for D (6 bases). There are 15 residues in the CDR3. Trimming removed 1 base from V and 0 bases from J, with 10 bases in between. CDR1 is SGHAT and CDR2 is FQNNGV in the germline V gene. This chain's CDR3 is CASSLGTGLSYEQYF. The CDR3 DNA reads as TGTGCCAGCAGCTTAGGAACAGGGCTCTCCTACGAGCAGTACTTC.

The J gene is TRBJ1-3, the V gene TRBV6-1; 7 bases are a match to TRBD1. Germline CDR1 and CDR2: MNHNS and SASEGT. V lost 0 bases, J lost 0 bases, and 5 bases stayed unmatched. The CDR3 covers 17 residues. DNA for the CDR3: TGTGCCAGCAGTGAAGCGGACCCAGGGGGCTCTGGAAACACCATATATTTT. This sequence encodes CASSEADPGGSGNTIYF.

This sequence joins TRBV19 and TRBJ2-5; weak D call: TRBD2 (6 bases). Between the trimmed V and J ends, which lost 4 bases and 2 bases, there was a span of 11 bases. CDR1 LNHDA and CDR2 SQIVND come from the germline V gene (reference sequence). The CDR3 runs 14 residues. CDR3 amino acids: CASSNTRGQETQYF. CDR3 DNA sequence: TGTGCCAGTAGTAACACCCGGGGGCAAGAGACCCAGTACTTC.

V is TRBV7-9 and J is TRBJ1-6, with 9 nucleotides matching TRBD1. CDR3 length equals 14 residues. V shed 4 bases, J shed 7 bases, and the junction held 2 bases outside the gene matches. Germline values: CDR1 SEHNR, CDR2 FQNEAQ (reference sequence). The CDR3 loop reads CASSSGQGNSPLHF. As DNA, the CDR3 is TGTGCCAGCAGCTCTGGACAGGGGAATTCACCCCTCCACTTT.

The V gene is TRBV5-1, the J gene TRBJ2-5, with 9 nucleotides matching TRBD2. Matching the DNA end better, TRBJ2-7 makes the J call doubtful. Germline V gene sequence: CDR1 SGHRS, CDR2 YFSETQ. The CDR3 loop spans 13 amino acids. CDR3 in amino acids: CASGTSLAYEQYF. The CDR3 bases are TGCGCCAGCGGGACTAGCTTGGCGTACGAGCAGTACTTC.

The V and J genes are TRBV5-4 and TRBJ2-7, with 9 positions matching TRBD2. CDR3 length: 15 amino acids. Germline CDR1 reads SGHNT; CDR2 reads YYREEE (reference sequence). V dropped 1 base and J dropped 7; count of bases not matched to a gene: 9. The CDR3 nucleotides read TGTGCCAGCAGCTTGACCAGCGGGGGGTCGGGAGAGCAGTACTTC. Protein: CASSLTSGGSGEQYF.

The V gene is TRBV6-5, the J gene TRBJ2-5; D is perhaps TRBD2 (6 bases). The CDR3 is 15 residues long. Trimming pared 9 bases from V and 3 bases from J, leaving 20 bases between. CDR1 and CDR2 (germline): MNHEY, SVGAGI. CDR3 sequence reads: CASAGAGISEETQYF. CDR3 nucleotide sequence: TGTGCCAGTGCCGGGGCGGGGATATCAGAAGAGACCCAGTACTTC.